The clone carrying this T cell receptor (beta chain) has just a few counts. As yet, its antigen is unknown. V lost 8 bases and J lost 0, with 9 bases in between. This CDR3 region has 13 residues. A library of TCRbeta sequences, prepared with unique molecular identifiers, was generated. Using its own MiXCR run on the PCR reads, TCRdb lists one record per CDR3 protein. This table has under 50,000 distinct CDR3 sequences, about 47% appearing once. This record comes from a study of T-cell reconstitution after alpha-beta-depleted transplantation in children. Findings and limits, study-wide: The authors attributed T-cell counts and diversity one year after transplant mostly to newly produced T cells. Reports say that about two months after transplant, the alpha-beta T cells came out of several hundred graft clones that had expanded.

The chain couples TRBV12-3 or TRBV12-4 to TRBJ2-3; D is possibly TRBD2 (6 bases). The input for sequencing was peripheral blood, taken before TCRalphabeta/CD19-depleted stem cell transplant. This TCR was recovered from a boy younger than two with SCID, due to receive a stem cell transplant. DNA of the CDR3: TGTGCCAGCGTGGAGGGTAGCACAGATACGCAGTATTTT. Its translation is CASVEGSTDTQYF.